One sample yielded the 25 T cell receptor beta chains listed below, sequenced in a study of blood T cell repertoires in COVID-19. Profiling relied on immunoSEQ multiplex PCR, and the TCRdb table lists in-frame clones only, not all of them. The table has 200,000 to 300,000 clones, 87% seen once; the top ten hold about 2.1%. Sequences were obtained from peripheral blood. These receptors were collected from a woman in her fifties or sixties with acute or convalescent COVID-19.

The chain uses TRBV10-3 and TRBJ2-7; maybe TRBD1 (6 bases). CDR1 and CDR2 from the germline V gene are ENHRY and SYGVKD. V dropped 3 bases and J dropped 4 bases, with 13 bases sitting between them. There are 14 residues in the CDR3. Here the CDR3 DNA reads TGTGCCATCAGTGACGAGGACAGAGGGTACGAGCAGTACTTC. Protein sequence: CAISDEDRGYEQYF.

This chain connects TRBV5-6 to TRBJ2-5, with 13 bases fitting TRBD2. Germline loops: CDR1 SGHDT, CDR2 YYEEEE. With 4 bases clipped from V and 10 bases from J, the junction kept 10 bases outside the gene matches. This CDR3 is built from 15 residues. The CDR3 DNA reads as TGTGCCAGCAGCCCGCCCACTAGCGGGAGGGGGGGCCAGTACTTC. Translation: CASSPPTSGRGGQYF. Full variable domain (rest looked up from reference TRBV5-6 and TRBJ2-5): DAGVTQSPTHLIKTRGQQVTLRCSPKSGHDTVSWYQQALGQGPQFIFQYYEEEERQRGNFPDRFSGHQFPNYSSELNVNALLLGDSALYLCASSPPTSGRGGQYFGPGTRLLVL.

With respect to this clone: Compared with germline, one end of the junction differs, possibly owing to a read error. The chain links TRBV9 to TRBJ2-7; 9 bases match TRBD2. The CDR3 length is 13 residues. CDR1 SGDLS and CDR2 YYNGEE come from the germline V gene. CDR3 nucleotides: TGTGCCAGCAGCCTTAGCGGGGGCTACCAGCAGTACTTC. Translating gives CASSLSGGYQQYF.

The J gene is TRBJ1-2, the V gene TRBV24-1, with 10 bases fitting TRBD1. Germline loops: CDR1 KGHDR, CDR2 SFDVKD. Germline trimming cut 9 bases from V and 2 bases from J; bases unmatched to any gene: 5. The CDR3 is 14 amino acids. This CDR3 is CATGGQGTNYGYTF. As DNA, the CDR3 is TGTGCCACCGGGGGACAGGGGACAAACTATGGCTACACCTTC.

The chain is built from TRBV4-2 and TRBJ1-1, with 7 bases identical to TRBD1. The V gene's germline CDR1 is LGHNA and CDR2 YNFKEQ. After removal of 1 base from V and 3 bases from J, the junction contained 5 bases not matched to a gene. The CDR3 runs to 15 residues. In nucleotides, the CDR3 is TGTGCCAGCAGCCAAGTAGCAGGGGGGTACACTGAAGCTTTCTTT. Protein product: CASSQVAGGYTEAFF.

Here the CDR3 DNA reads TGTGCCAGCAGCCACGGACAGGGGGCTAACTATGGCTACACCTTC. As protein: CASSHGQGANYGYTF. The chain carries TRBV4-2 and TRBJ1-2, with 10 bases fitting TRBD1. Trimming took 3 bases from V and 0 from J; bases not matched to a gene: 1. This CDR3 comprises 15 residues. From germline, CDR1 is LGHNA and CDR2 YNFKEQ.

This clone was detected only a few times. The CDR3 DNA is TGTGCCAGTAGTATAAGGGGTTCCAGGGAAGCTTTCTTT. Protein product: CASSIRGSREAFF. The gene calls are TRBV19 and TRBJ1-1, with a tentative D call TRBD1 (5 bases). The V end was cut by 2 bases, the J end by 8 bases, with 12 bases between. The CDR3 loop spans 13 amino acids. The V gene's germline CDR1 is LNHDA and CDR2 SQIVND (reference sequence).

J is TRBJ2-7 and V is TRBV30, with D possibly TRBD1 on 6 matching bases. Deletions cut 3 bases from V and 2 bases from J, with 17 bases between. CDR1 is GTSNPN, CDR2 SVGIG, per germline (reference sequence). This CDR3 contains 15 residues. The DNA of the CDR3 is TGTGCCTGGAGATATGCCGGACAGATACCCTACGAGCAGTACTTC. It codes for CAWRYAGQIPYEQYF.

This clone turned up a few times. The chain uses TRBV5-4 and TRBJ1-2; 8 bases agree with TRBD1. The CDR3 is 13 amino acids. Germline CDR1 is SGHNT and CDR2 is YYREEE (reference sequence). V gave up 4 bases and J gave up 8 bases; unmatched junction bases: 7. CDR3 sequence reads: CASSLETGEGYTF. The CDR3 coding sequence is TGTGCCAGCAGCCTAGAGACAGGGGAAGGCTACACCTTC.

This sequence joins TRBV18 and TRBJ2-7, with 10 bases matching TRBD1. J lost 3 bases, V lost 0 bases, and 5 bases had no gene match. The CDR3 spans 16 residues. CDR1 is KGHSH and CDR2 is LQKENI in the germline V gene. The CDR3 here is CASSPPTGTGDYEQYF. CDR3 DNA: TGTGCCAGCTCACCACCGACAGGGACAGGGGACTACGAGCAGTACTTC.

The chain has TRBV28 and TRBJ1-5; possible D gene TRBD1, 6 bases. The CDR3 loop spans 15 amino acids. Germline lookup yields CDR1 MDHEN and CDR2 SYDVKM. The V end lost 5 bases, the J end lost 0 bases, and 11 bases lay between the germline ends. CDR3 DNA sequence: TGTGCCAGCAGTGTACAGGGCCTTAGCAATCAGCCCCAGCATTTT. This sequence encodes CASSVQGLSNQPQHF.

The rearrangement links TRBV24-1 to TRBJ2-3; 7 positions agree with TRBD1. J gave up 1 base and V 3 bases, and 3 bases lay outside the gene matches. This CDR3 is 15 amino acids long. Germline CDR1 is KGHDR and CDR2 is SFDVKD. The CDR3 coding sequence is TGTGCCACCAGTGATGCCGGACAGGGCACAGATACGCAGTATTTT. Its translation: CATSDAGQGTDTQYF.

The CDR3 is CAWMENGYTF. In DNA, the CDR3 is TGTGCCTGGATGGAGAATGGCTACACCTTC. The J gene is TRBJ1-2, the V gene TRBV30; D not resolved. Germline CDR1 GTSNPN, CDR2 SVGIG (reference sequence). The CDR3 is 10 residues long. Trimming shortened V by 4 bases and J by 6 bases, and 6 bases separated the two germline ends.

This clone has a handful of counts. This rearrangement joins TRBV27 to TRBJ2-2, with 12 bases matching TRBD2. Germline V lookup: CDR1 MNHEY, CDR2 SMNVEV (reference sequence). Trimming removed 4 bases from V and 6 bases from J; junction bases left unmatched: 3. The CDR3 is made up of 15 amino acids. The CDR3 DNA is TGTGCCAGCAGTTCTAGCGGGAGGGCAGCCGGGGAGCTGTTTTTT. Protein: CASSSSGRAAGELFF.

The chain has TRBV10-3 and TRBJ2-1; D may be TRBD2 (6 bases). The V gene lost 0 bases and the J gene lost 4 bases, with 10 bases spanning the gap. This CDR3 is built from 15 residues. The germline gives CDR1 ENHRY, CDR2 SYGVKD. The CDR3, as DNA: TGTGCCATCAGTGAGTCGGGGAGGCCATACAATGAGCAGTTCTTC. This gives the protein CAISESGRPYNEQFF.

The V gene is TRBV9, the J gene TRBJ1-4; 7 positions match TRBD1. Per germline, CDR1 SGDLS and CDR2 YYNGEE. The length of the CDR3 is 13 residues. V was clipped by 4 bases and J by 5 bases; unmatched bases: 2. CDR3 nucleotides: TGTGCCAGCAGCAGGGGGCGAAATGAAAAACTGTTTTTT. This encodes CASSRGRNEKLFF.

The V and J genes are TRBV25-1 and TRBJ2-1; D perhaps matches TRBD2 (5 bases). Germline CDR1 and CDR2: MGHDK and SYGVNS. The CDR3 totals 16 residues. V lost 1 base and J lost 9, with 19 bases in between. The CDR3: CASSELGSLGRGEQFF. As DNA, the CDR3 is TGTGCCAGCAGTGAATTGGGCAGTTTAGGCCGGGGTGAGCAGTTCTTC.

This clone was detected once. The chain carries TRBV30 and TRBJ1-2; D possibly corresponds to TRBD1 (5 bases). Germline loops: CDR1 GTSNPN, CDR2 SVGIG (reference sequence). The CDR3 extends over 14 amino acids. V was pared by 4 bases and J by 1 base, with 13 bases between. CDR3 loop: CAWNLAGHNYGYTF. The CDR3 nucleotides read TGTGCCTGGAACCTGGCAGGGCATAACTATGGCTACACCTTC.

V usage is TRBV7-2 and J usage is TRBJ2-3, with 10 bases fitting TRBD2. From germline, CDR1 is SGHTA and CDR2 FQGNSA. There are 15 residues in the CDR3. V gave up 5 bases and J gave up 5 bases; unmatched junction bases: 7. In DNA form, the CDR3 reads TGTGCCAGCAGCACGGGACTAGCGTCGATAGATACGCAGTATTTT. Its protein product is CASSTGLASIDTQYF. Full variable domain (remainder filled in from reference TRBV7-2 and TRBJ2-3): GAGVSQSPSNKVTEKGKDVELRCDPISGHTALYWYRQSLGQGLEFLIYFQGNSAPDKSGLPSDRFSAERTGGSVSTLTIQRTQQEDSAVYLCASSTGLASIDTQYFGPGTRLTVL.

J is TRBJ2-2 and V is TRBV6-5; 9 bases are shared with TRBD1. J gave up 5 bases and V 6 bases, and 4 bases lay outside the gene matches. The CDR3 sequence is 14 residues long. Per germline, CDR1 MNHEY and CDR2 SVGAGI. CDR3 nucleotides: TGTGCCAGCAGGGACAGGGGTCGAACCGGGGAGCTGTTTTTT. Amino acids: CASRDRGRTGELFF.

The chain employs TRBV5-4 and TRBJ2-5; D is uncertain. Trimming removed 0 bases at V and 1 base at J, with 10 bases between. The CDR3 consists of 15 residues. Germline V gene sequence: CDR1 SGHNT, CDR2 YYREEE (reference sequence). CDR3 DNA: TGTGCCAGCAGCTTGGATGCCAGTACCCAAGAGACCCAGTACTTC. Encoded protein: CASSLDASTQETQYF.

V usage is TRBV7-3 and J usage is TRBJ2-2; 8 bases agree with TRBD1. CDR1 SGHTA and CDR2 FQGTGA come from the germline V gene. Trimming took 4 bases from V and 0 from J; bases not matched to a gene: 7. This CDR3 spans 17 amino acids. Here the CDR3 DNA reads TGTGCCAGCAGCTCGGAGGAGGACAGGGCGAACACCGGGGAGCTGTTTTTT. Amino acids: CASSSEEDRANTGELFF.

The rearrangement uses TRBV7-6 and TRBJ2-5, with TRBD1 matching 8 bases. Trimming cost V 1 base and J 7 bases; bases outside gene matches: 11. The CDR3 runs to 16 residues. Per the germline V gene, CDR1 is SGHVS and CDR2 is FNYEAQ. The CDR3 bases are TGTGCCAGCAGCTTAGGAAGGGGACAGGATATGAGGACCCAGTACTTC. Encoded protein: CASSLGRGQDMRTQYF.

This clone has a single count. The chain has TRBV10-3 and TRBJ1-4; 8 bases fit TRBD1. The junction had 11 bases not matched to a gene; V was cut back by 10 bases and J by 7 bases. This CDR3 region has 14 residues. Germline V gene lookup returns CDR1 ENHRY and CDR2 SYGVKD. The CDR3 region is CATHRGGPSEKLFF. The CDR3 DNA sequence: TGTGCCACCCACAGGGGGGGGCCTAGTGAAAAACTGTTTTTT.

This clone was observed a single time. The V and J genes are TRBV9 and TRBJ2-2; TRBD1 might be the D (5 bases). The germline V and J ends were trimmed by 7 bases and 2 bases, with 12 bases remaining between them. The CDR3 length is 14 residues. Germline CDR1 reads SGDLS; CDR2 reads YYNGEE. The CDR3 DNA reads as TGTGCCAGCGCGACAGCTATTAACACCGGGGAGCTGTTTTTT. It encodes CASATAINTGELFF.